Below are 13 T cell receptor beta chains sequenced from a single sample in a study of breast tumors, draining lymph nodes, adjacent tissues. TCRdb recomputed calls from the multiplex PCR reads with MiXCR, one row per CDR3 protein. The table shows some 250,000 distinct CDR3 sequences, with less than 40% occurring only once. Samples came from axillary lymph nodes draining the breast cancer. Material for sequencing was axillary lymph node tissue. Receptors were obtained from a female donor with breast cancer. Some clones in this sample may be carry-over from other donors' samples.

Ten or more counts support this clonotype. This sequence joins TRBV6-5 and TRBJ1-6, with 11 bases identical to TRBD1. CDR1 MNHEY and CDR2 SVGAGI come from the germline V gene. V was pared by 2 bases and J by 10 bases, with 7 bases of the junction left unmatched. The CDR3 has 16 residues. CDR3 amino acids: CASSYTRTGGVSPLHF. For the CDR3, the DNA is TGTGCCAGCAGTTACACGCGGACAGGGGGCGTCTCACCCCTCCACTTT.

This clonotype has a count of ten or more. The chain is built from TRBV11-2 and TRBJ2-7, with D unclear. Germline-derived CDR1 and CDR2 are SGHAT and FQNNGV. Deletions cut 1 base from V and 9 bases from J, with 19 bases between. The CDR3 length is 15 residues. CDR3 DNA sequence: TGTGCCAGCAGCTTAGGTCCAGGAAAAGCTGTCTCGCAGTACTTC. This translates into CASSLGPGKAVSQYF.

In its sample, this clonotype was seen many times. V usage is TRBV10-3 and J usage is TRBJ2-7; perhaps TRBD2 as D (6 bases). The CDR3 covers 14 residues. The V end lost 10 bases, the J end lost 2 bases, and 18 bases lay between the germline ends. The germline V gene has CDR1 ENHRY and CDR2 SYGVKD. The CDR3 loop reads CATRNSGGTYEQYF. CDR3 nucleotide sequence: TGTGCCACCCGAAACAGTGGGGGGACCTACGAGCAGTACTTC.

V gene TRBV4-2 combines with J gene TRBJ1-1, with 8 nucleotides matching TRBD1. The germline gives CDR1 LGHNA, CDR2 YNFKEQ. Losses at the gene ends were 0 bases for V and 4 bases for J; bases not matched to a gene: 13. There are 18 residues in the CDR3. The CDR3 region is CASSQDLSGGGHTTEAFF. For the CDR3, the DNA is TGTGCCAGCAGCCAAGATTTGTCAGGGGGCGGTCATACCACTGAAGCTTTCTTT.

The chain uses TRBV6-4 and TRBJ1-6; D gene uncertain. With 3 bases removed from V and 13 bases from J, the gap between germline ends came to 13 bases. Germline CDR1 is MRHNA and CDR2 is SNTAGT. CDR3 length: 13 amino acids. For the CDR3, the DNA is TGTGCCAGCAGTGAGTGGGTAGATCAGCCCCTCCACTTT. Its protein is CASSEWVDQPLHF.

This clonotype has ten or more counts. The CDR3 here is CASSDLQGSAPLHF. The CDR3 coding sequence is TGTGCCAGCAGTGACTTGCAGGGCTCGGCACCCCTCCACTTT. The chain has TRBV2 and TRBJ1-6; D may be TRBD1 (5 bases). This CDR3 is built from 14 residues. Germline values: CDR1 SNHLY, CDR2 FYNNEI. V dropped 3 bases and J dropped 11 bases, with 14 bases sitting between them.

This clonotype was seen at least ten times. The chain is built from TRBV20-1 and TRBJ2-7; D unresolved. CDR3 length: 14 amino acids. Looked up from germline, CDR1 is DFQATT and CDR2 is SNEGSKA (reference sequence). Trimming took 5 bases from V and 3 from J, leaving 17 bases between them. The CDR3 coding sequence is TGCAGTGCTGTGGCGACACCTTCCTACTACGAGCAGTACTTC. Translating gives CSAVATPSYYEQYF.

This clonotype was counted ten times or more. V and J are TRBV29-1 and TRBJ2-3; TRBD2 is a possible D gene (6 bases). CDR1 and CDR2 (germline): SQVTM, ANQGSEA. The CDR3 loop spans 15 amino acids. V dropped 3 bases and J dropped 1 base, with 14 bases sitting between them. The CDR3 nucleotides read TGCAGCGTTGAGGGACGGCCTAGCGGCACAGATACGCAGTATTTT. Amino acid sequence: CSVEGRPSGTDTQYF.

The table lists this clonotype with many counts. This sequence joins TRBV4-1 and TRBJ2-2; the match to TRBD1 covers 7 bases. Germline CDR1 is MGHRA and CDR2 is YSYEKL. CDR3 length equals 19 residues. J lost 0 bases, V lost 0 bases, and 10 bases had no gene match. The CDR3 sequence is CASSQDWMGQFANTGELFF. CDR3 nucleotides: TGCGCCAGCAGCCAAGATTGGATGGGACAGTTCGCGAACACCGGGGAGCTGTTTTTT.

A note on this clonotype: A read error is likely, as this CDR3 ends without the conserved phenylalanine or tryptophan. The limits of the CDR3 on the DNA are not certain, so only TCRdb's listed CDR3 is given. The rearrangement joins TRBV10-3 to TRBJ1-6. The CDR3 sequence runs 8 residues, both termini included. The germline V gene encodes CDR1 ENHRY and CDR2 SYGVKD. The CDR3 protein is CATKGLPD.

V and J are TRBV2 and TRBJ2-3; TRBD1 agrees at 11 bases. J was trimmed by 6 bases and V by 7 bases; bases with no gene match: 3. The germline V gene encodes CDR1 SNHLY and CDR2 FYNNEI. This CDR3 comprises 13 residues. The CDR3 region has the DNA TGTGCCAGCATCCGGGACAGGGGGGATACGCAGTATTTT. It yields the protein CASIRDRGDTQYF.

This clonotype appeared many times. The gene calls are TRBV20-1 and TRBJ2-5, with D possibly being TRBD1 (5 bases). Germline-derived CDR1 and CDR2 are DFQATT and SNEGSKA (reference sequence). Between the trimmed V and J ends, which lost 4 bases and 3 bases, there was a span of 15 bases. This CDR3 contains 14 residues. The CDR3 coding sequence is TGCAGTGCTACAGAACCCAAGGGGAAAGAGACCCAGTACTTC. Protein sequence: CSATEPKGKETQYF.

Ten or more counts support this clonotype. The chain employs TRBV4-2 and TRBJ1-2, with 7 positions matching TRBD1. V lost 0 bases, J lost 1 base, and 8 bases stayed unmatched. Germline V gene sequence: CDR1 LGHNA, CDR2 YNFKEQ. The CDR3 is 17 residues long. The CDR3 DNA reads TGTGCCAGCAGCCAAGATTGGGACAGCGGGGTTAACTATGGCTACACCTTC. Its translation is CASSQDWDSGVNYGYTF.